This TCR beta chain was documented in a study of blood T cell repertoires in COVID-19. This clone is a singleton in its sample. Sequencing used immunoSEQ multiplex PCR; TCRdb keeps in-frame clones, though not all of them. The sample carries 200,000 to 250,000 clones, around 86% recorded once. The sample was peripheral blood. This clonotype originated in a woman between 70 and 85 years old with COVID-19, enrolled during active disease.

The CDR3 region has the DNA TGTGCCAGCAGCTTAGCGAGGACAGGTCCCTACGAGCAGTACTTC. Amino acid sequence: CASSLARTGPYEQYF. The rearrangement joins TRBV11-1 to TRBJ2-7; TRBD1 matches 7 bases. CDR1 and CDR2 (germline): SGHAT, FQDESV (reference sequence). V shed 0 bases, J shed 2 bases, and the junction held 4 bases outside the gene matches. The CDR3 runs to 15 residues. Combining the CDR3 with reference TRBV11-1 and TRBJ2-7 gives the whole variable domain EAEVAQSPRYKITEKSQAVAFWCDPISGHATLYWYRQILGQGPELLVQFQDESVVDDSQLPKDRFSAERLKGVDSTLKIQPAELGDSAMYLCASSLARTGPYEQYFGPGTRLTVT.